These 30 T cell receptor beta chains came from one sample sequenced in a study of CD8 T cells in Susac syndrome. The RNA, roughly 0.45 to 1 ug, was put through reverse transcription using random hexamers. TCRdb called the immunoSEQ multiplex PCR reads again in MiXCR, with one record for every CDR3 protein. The sample contains around 200,000 distinct CDR3 sequences, around 94% of which appear only once. Source material: CD4+ T cells from PBMCs. All receptors derive from a human donor with Susac syndrome.

The chain combines TRBV7-9 with TRBJ1-1, with D tentatively TRBD1 (5 bases). Germline V gives CDR1 SEHNR, CDR2 FQNEAQ (reference sequence). CDR3 length: 14 amino acids. V lost 5 bases and J 5 bases, leaving 15 bases between the germline ends. As DNA, the CDR3 is TGTGCCAGCAGCCCTCCGGGACGGGGAACTGAAGCTTTCTTT. Encoded protein: CASSPPGRGTEAFF.

This clonotype was picked up one time. V is TRBV12-3 or TRBV12-4 and J is TRBJ2-5; tentative D call: TRBD2 (5 bases). V was pared by 3 bases and J by 3 bases, with 8 bases between. This CDR3 has 13 amino acids. The CDR3 DNA follows: TGTGCCAGCAGTTTGAGGGAAAAAGAGACCCAGTACTTC. It is translated as CASSLREKETQYF.

V and J are TRBV12-3 or TRBV12-4 and TRBJ2-2, with 8 bases lining up with TRBD2. This CDR3 region has 14 residues. The V and J ends lost 3 bases and 9 bases, in that order; junction bases with no gene match: 6. CDR3 in amino acids: CASSFSAGGRELFF. The CDR3 nucleotides are TGTGCCAGCAGTTTTTCTGCGGGGGGCCGGGAGCTGTTTTTT.

This clonotype was seen a single time. The V gene is TRBV18, the J gene TRBJ2-5; a weak D match, TRBD1 (6 bases). Trimming removed 3 bases at V and 1 base at J, with 12 bases between. The CDR3 totals 15 residues. Looked up from germline, CDR1 is KGHSH and CDR2 is LQKENI. The CDR3 coding sequence is TGTGCCAGCTCACCTTTCAAGGACAGCCAAGAGACCCAGTACTTC. Amino acids: CASSPFKDSQETQYF.

The chain links TRBV20-1 to TRBJ1-5, with 7 bases lining up with TRBD1. The trim removed 6 bases at V and 3 bases at J, leaving 11 bases unmatched. The CDR3 has 15 amino acids. Germline CDR1 reads DFQATT; CDR2 reads SNEGSKA (reference sequence). In DNA, the CDR3 is TGCAGTGCCCGCCGAGGAGGACAGGCCAATCAGCCCCAGCATTTT. Translated: CSARRGGQANQPQHF.

This clonotype was recorded once. The V gene is TRBV7-2, the J gene TRBJ2-5; the D gene is possibly TRBD2 (5 bases). Trimming left V 3 bases short and J 4 bases short, with 12 bases between. This CDR3 region has 14 residues. Germline assignment: CDR1 SGHTA and CDR2 FQGNSA. CDR3 loop: CASSLRVSGETQYF. DNA of the CDR3: TGTGCCAGCAGCTTGAGGGTCTCGGGAGAGACCCAGTACTTC.

This chain connects TRBV3-1 to TRBJ1-2; no reliable D call. The CDR3 covers 13 residues. Germline CDR1 is LGHDT and CDR2 is YNNKEL (reference sequence). V gave up 1 base and J gave up 4 bases, with 7 bases separating them. CDR3 loop: CASSQGGGYGYTF. The CDR3 DNA sequence: TGTGCCAGCAGCCAAGGGGGAGGCTATGGCTACACCTTC.

The rearrangement uses TRBV19 and TRBJ1-5; D is ambiguous. V dropped 10 bases and J dropped 3 bases, with 1 base sitting between them. Looked up from germline, CDR1 is LNHDA and CDR2 is SQIVND (reference sequence). The CDR3 is 9 residues long. The CDR3 sequence is CATNQPQHF. CDR3 nucleotides: TGTGCCACCAATCAGCCCCAGCATTTT.

The chain employs TRBV19 and TRBJ1-5; D unclear. Trimming shortened V by 6 bases and J by 0 bases, and 6 bases separated the two germline ends. Germline CDR1 reads LNHDA; CDR2 reads SQIVND (reference sequence). CDR3 length equals 13 residues. In DNA, the CDR3 is TGTGCCAGTAGGCAAAATAGCAATCAGCCCCAGCATTTT. This codes for CASRQNSNQPQHF.

The V call is TRBV28, the J call TRBJ2-7; D gene unclear. V lost 5 bases and J lost 3, with 5 bases in between. CDR3 size: 11 residues. Looked up from germline, CDR1 is MDHEN and CDR2 is SYDVKM. CDR3 bases: TGTGCCAGCAGTCCCGACTACGAGCAGTACTTC. Residues: CASSPDYEQYF.

Comment on this clonotype: A junction boundary mismatches the germline segment, possibly from a read error. V and J are TRBV20-1 and TRBJ2-3; 10 bases match TRBD2. Per germline, CDR1 DFQATT and CDR2 SNEGSKA (reference sequence). The CDR3 sequence is 14 residues long. Here the CDR3 reads CSARAGGREDTQYF. Written as DNA, the CDR3 is TGCAGTGCAAGAGCGGGGGGGCGGGAGGATACGCAGTATTTT.

The V and J genes are TRBV18 and TRBJ1-4; D perhaps matches TRBD1 (5 bases). From germline, CDR1 is KGHSH and CDR2 LQKENI. V was cut by 2 bases and J by 8 bases, with 12 bases left in between. The CDR3 covers 14 residues. The CDR3 sequence is CASSPGFGGEKLFF. The CDR3 DNA is TGTGCCAGCTCACCAGGTTTCGGGGGAGAAAAACTGTTTTTT.

The V and J genes are TRBV14 and TRBJ2-7; D is unclear. Per germline, CDR1 SGHDN and CDR2 FVKESK. The ends were cut back, 1 base at V and 5 bases at J, with 12 bases in the middle. The CDR3 spans 14 residues. The CDR3 region is CASSQGTRLDEQYF. In nucleotides, the CDR3 is TGTGCCAGCAGCCAAGGGACGAGGTTAGACGAGCAGTACTTC.

This sequence joins TRBV5-1 and TRBJ2-7; the D gene is possibly TRBD2 (6 bases). The germline V gene encodes CDR1 SGHRS and CDR2 YFSETQ. Trimming left V 2 bases short and J 4 bases short, with 19 bases between. CDR3 length: 16 residues. The CDR3 DNA follows: TGCGCCAGCAGCTTCAGAGGAGGTATAGCGGAATACGAGCAGTACTTC. This encodes CASSFRGGIAEYEQYF.

The chain joins TRBV2 to TRBJ2-1; 9 bases align to TRBD2. There are 15 residues in the CDR3. In germline, CDR1 is SNHLY, CDR2 FYNNEI. V trimming: 2 bases; J trimming: 4 bases; junction bases outside the gene matches: 3. This CDR3 reads CASSELAGAYNEQFF. As DNA, the CDR3 is TGTGCCAGCAGTGAATTAGCGGGGGCTTACAATGAGCAGTTCTTC.

The V gene is TRBV20-1, the J gene TRBJ2-7, with 14 nucleotides matching TRBD2. V lost 1 base, J lost 4 bases, and 6 bases stayed unmatched. Germline CDR1 reads DFQATT; CDR2 reads SNEGSKA (reference sequence). The CDR3 has 16 amino acids. The DNA of the CDR3 is TGCAGTGCTAGAGTGTCGACTAGCGGGGGGGTGTACGAGCAGTACTTC. Translation gives CSARVSTSGGVYEQYF.

The chain joins TRBV7-3 to TRBJ1-6; D perhaps matches TRBD1 (6 bases). The CDR3 is 16 residues long. CDR1 and CDR2 from the germline V gene are SGHTA and FQGTGA. Trimming cost V 2 bases and J 9 bases, with 17 bases left between them. CDR3 in amino acids: CASSLWGPVAGSPLHF. The CDR3 region has the DNA TGTGCCAGCAGCTTATGGGGGCCGGTGGCGGGTTCACCCCTCCACTTT.

The J gene is TRBJ1-4, the V gene TRBV19; no clear D. The V gene lost 9 bases and the J gene lost 13 bases, with 18 bases spanning the gap. The CDR3 extends over 12 amino acids. The V gene's germline CDR1 is LNHDA and CDR2 SQIVND (reference sequence). The CDR3 is CASRTTTSGLFF. The CDR3 DNA reads as TGTGCCAGCCGGACCACAACCAGCGGACTGTTTTTT.

This chain links TRBV30 with TRBJ1-6; 7 bases line up with TRBD1. The germline gives CDR1 GTSNPN, CDR2 SVGIG (reference sequence). J lost 11 bases, V lost 2 bases, and 6 bases had no gene match. The CDR3 is 13 residues long. CDR3 DNA: TGTGCCTGGAGTCGGGACAGAACGACACCCCTCCACTTT. Translated: CAWSRDRTTPLHF.

The CDR3 loop is CATSDSRVNEQYF. The CDR3 bases are TGTGCCACCAGTGATTCCAGAGTGAACGAGCAGTACTTC. The V gene is TRBV24-1, the J gene TRBJ2-7; D not resolved. There are 13 residues in the CDR3. Trimming left V 2 bases short and J 5 bases short, with 9 bases between. Germline CDR1 and CDR2: KGHDR and SFDVKD.

This chain connects TRBV12-3 or TRBV12-4 to TRBJ1-4; D uncertain. CDR3 size: 13 residues. V was trimmed by 5 bases and J by 6 bases, leaving 10 bases between them. CDR3 in amino acids: CASSVREDEKLFF. The CDR3 DNA reads as TGTGCCAGCAGTGTCCGGGAGGATGAAAAACTGTTTTTT.

This clonotype was counted a single time. This sequence joins TRBV6-5 and TRBJ1-2; 9 nucleotides line up with TRBD1. J lost 4 bases, V lost 2 bases, and 8 bases had no gene match. The germline gives CDR1 MNHEY, CDR2 SVGAGI. CDR3 length: 16 amino acids. The CDR3, as DNA: TGTGCCAGCAGTTACCATGAAGGGACAGGGCGCTATGGCTACACCTTC. Its translation: CASSYHEGTGRYGYTF.

The chain uses TRBV24-1 and TRBJ2-4, with no clear D. The CDR3 is 15 residues long. Germline assignment: CDR1 KGHDR and CDR2 SFDVKD. V was trimmed by 2 bases and J by 7 bases, leaving 14 bases between them. The CDR3 protein is CATSDWRPVGNIQYF. CDR3 nucleotides: TGTGCCACCAGTGATTGGCGACCAGTAGGGAACATTCAGTACTTC.

This rearrangement joins TRBV28 to TRBJ2-7; no clear D gene. The CDR3 sequence is 12 residues long. V lost 1 base to trimming and J lost 4 bases, with 5 bases between them. CDR1 is MDHEN, CDR2 SYDVKM, per germline. CDR3 coding DNA: TGTGCCAGCAGTTTATCTCGGTACGAGCAGTACTTC. Its protein is CASSLSRYEQYF.

V usage is TRBV14 and J usage is TRBJ1-1, with D unresolved. The CDR3 covers 13 residues. Trimming shortened V by 2 bases and J by 1 base, and 5 bases separated the two germline ends. From germline, CDR1 is SGHDN and CDR2 FVKESK. The CDR3 nucleotides read TGTGCCAGCAGCCAATTTGGGAACACTGAAGCTTTCTTT. Amino acid sequence: CASSQFGNTEAFF.

This sequence joins TRBV21-1 and TRBJ2-1; the table's D call TRBD2 went unverified against the DNA. TRBV21-1 corresponds to a pseudogene. The CDR3 spans 14 residues. CDR3 region: CARGLAGVNNEQFF. CDR3 nucleotide sequence: TGTGCCAGGGGACTAGCGGGAGTAAACAATGAGCAGTTCTTC.

The chain carries TRBV7-9 and TRBJ2-5, with D uncertain. The CDR3 loop spans 15 amino acids. The germline V gene encodes CDR1 SEHNR and CDR2 FQNEAQ (reference sequence). Trimming shortened V by 2 bases and J by 4 bases, and 14 bases separated the two germline ends. CDR3: CASSLSQPALETQYF. The CDR3 coding sequence is TGTGCCAGCAGCTTATCCCAGCCAGCCTTAGAGACCCAGTACTTC.

The chain recombines TRBV6-5 with TRBJ2-2; 10 bases agree with TRBD2. Trimming removed 0 bases from V and 7 bases from J; junction bases left unmatched: 5. The CDR3 consists of 16 residues. CDR1 and CDR2 (germline): MNHEY, SVGAGI. CDR3 DNA: TGTGCCAGCAGTTACTCGGGGACTAGCGCCGGCGGGGAGCTGTTTTTT. This sequence encodes CASSYSGTSAGGELFF.

The CDR3 coding sequence is TGCGCCAGCAGCCAGTGGGACAGGGTAATCTCTGGGGCCAACGTCCTGACTTTC. Encoded protein: CASSQWDRVISGANVLTF. The chain joins TRBV4-1 to TRBJ2-6; 9 positions match TRBD1. This CDR3 contains 18 residues. The germline CDR1 and CDR2 sequences are MGHRA and YSYEKL. With V trimmed by 3 bases and J by 0 bases, 6 bases remained unmatched.

The chain joins TRBV7-9 to TRBJ2-7, with a tentative D call TRBD2 (5 bases). Germline CDR1 and CDR2: SEHNR and FQNEAQ (reference sequence). With 5 bases removed from V and 1 base from J, the gap between germline ends came to 12 bases. The CDR3 runs 14 residues. The CDR3 nucleotides read TGTGCCAGCAGCCGGAGCGGACGGTCCTACGAGCAGTACTTC. It is translated as CASSRSGRSYEQYF. Full variable domain (remainder filled in from reference TRBV7-9 and TRBJ2-7): DTGVSQNPRHKITKRGQNVTFRCDPISEHNRLYWYRQTLGQGPEFLTYFQNEAQLEKSRLLSDRFSAERPKGSFSTLEIQRTEQGDSAMYLCASSRSGRSYEQYFGPGTRLTVT.